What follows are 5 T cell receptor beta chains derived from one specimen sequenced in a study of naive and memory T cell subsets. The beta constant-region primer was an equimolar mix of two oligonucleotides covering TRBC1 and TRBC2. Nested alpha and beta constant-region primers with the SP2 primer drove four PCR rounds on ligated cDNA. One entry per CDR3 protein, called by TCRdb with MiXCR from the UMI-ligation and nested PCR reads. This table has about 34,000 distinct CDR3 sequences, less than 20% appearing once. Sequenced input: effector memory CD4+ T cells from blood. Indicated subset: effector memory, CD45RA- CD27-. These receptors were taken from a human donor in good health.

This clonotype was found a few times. The CDR3 nucleotides read TGTGCCAGCAGATATAGCGGGACGTACGAGCAGTACTTC. This translates into CASRYSGTYEQYF. This sequence joins TRBV5-4 and TRBJ2-7, with 8 bases fitting TRBD2. Unmatched junction bases numbered 5, after V lost 5 bases and J lost 4 bases. CDR3 length: 13 amino acids. Per germline, CDR1 SGHNT and CDR2 YYREEE (reference sequence).

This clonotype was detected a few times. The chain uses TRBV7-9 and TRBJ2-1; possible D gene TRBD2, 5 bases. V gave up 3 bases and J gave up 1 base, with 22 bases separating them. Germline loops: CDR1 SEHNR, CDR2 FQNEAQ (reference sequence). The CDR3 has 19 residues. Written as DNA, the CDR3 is TGTGCCAGCAGCTTCGTACCTTCCGGACTTAAGGGTTCCTACAATGAGCAGTTCTTC. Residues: CASSFVPSGLKGSYNEQFF. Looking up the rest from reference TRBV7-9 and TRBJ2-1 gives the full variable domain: DTGVSQNPRHKITKRGQNVTFRCDPISEHNRLYWYRQTLGQGPEFLTYFQNEAQLEKSRLLSDRFSAERPKGSFSTLEIQRTEQGDSAMYLCASSFVPSGLKGSYNEQFFGPGTRLTVL.

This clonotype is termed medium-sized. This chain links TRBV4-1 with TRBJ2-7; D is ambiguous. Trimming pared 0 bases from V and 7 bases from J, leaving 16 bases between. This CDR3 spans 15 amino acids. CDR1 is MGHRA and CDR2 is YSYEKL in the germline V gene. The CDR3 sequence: CASSQELTALPEQYF. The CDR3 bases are TGCGCCAGCAGCCAAGAACTTACGGCCCTCCCGGAGCAGTACTTC.

The chain's CDR3 is CASNLRGQSNQPQHF. In DNA, the CDR3 is TGTGCCAGCAATTTGAGGGGACAGAGCAATCAGCCCCAGCATTTT. J is TRBJ1-5 and V is TRBV2, with 7 bases fitting TRBD1. Trimming at V came to 7 bases and at J to 1 base, leaving 7 bases not matched to a gene. The CDR3 contains 15 residues. Germline CDR1 SNHLY, CDR2 FYNNEI. Full variable domain (outside the CDR3, taken from reference TRBV2 and TRBJ1-5): EPEVTQTPSHQVTQMGQEVILRCVPISNHLYFYWYRQILGQKVEFLVSFYNNEISEKSEIFDDQFSVERPDGSNFTLKIRSTKLEDSAMYFCASNLRGQSNQPQHFGDGTRLSIL.

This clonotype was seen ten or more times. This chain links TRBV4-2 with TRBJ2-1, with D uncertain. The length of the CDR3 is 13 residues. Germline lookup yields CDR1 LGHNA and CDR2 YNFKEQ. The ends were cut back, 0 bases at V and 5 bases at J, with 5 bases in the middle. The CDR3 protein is CASSQDTNNEQFF. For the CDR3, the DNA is TGTGCCAGCAGCCAAGACACAAACAATGAGCAGTTCTTC.